A single sample is the source of the 8 T cell receptor beta chains below, sequenced in a study of blood T cell repertoires in COVID-19. Only in-frame clones appear in the TCRdb table, and some are missing; sequencing was by immunoSEQ multiplex PCR. Of about 280,000 clones listed, roughly 80% are singletons. Sample: PBMCs or T cells enriched from blood (not recorded which). All receptors derive from a man in his forties who had been exposed to COVID-19.

J is TRBJ1-1 and V is TRBV29-1, with TRBD1 matching over 7 bases. J was trimmed by 7 bases and V by 4 bases; bases with no gene match: 6. The germline CDR1 and CDR2 sequences are SQVTM and ANQGSEA. CDR3 length equals 12 residues. CDR3 loop: CSVGDSRNEAFF. The CDR3 DNA sequence: TGCAGCGTTGGGGACAGTAGAAATGAAGCTTTCTTT.

The chain combines TRBV2 with TRBJ2-2, with a tentative D call TRBD1 (5 bases). The CDR3 extends over 14 amino acids. Germline lookup yields CDR1 SNHLY and CDR2 FYNNEI. The V and J ends lost 6 bases and 4 bases respectively, with 12 bases between them. The CDR3 spells CASRSRDFTGELFF. The DNA of the CDR3 is TGTGCCAGCAGGTCCAGGGATTTCACCGGGGAGCTGTTTTTT.

This chain connects TRBV18 to TRBJ1-6; D ambiguous. V lost 1 base, J lost 8 bases, and 12 bases lay in between. This CDR3 region has 15 residues. Germline CDR1 KGHSH, CDR2 LQKENI. The DNA for the CDR3 is TGTGCCAGCTCACCACTTTCGGGTCACGATTCACCCCTCCACTTT. This translates into CASSPLSGHDSPLHF.

The rearrangement links TRBV3-1 (or the pseudogene TRBV3-2) to TRBJ1-1; TRBD1 matches 9 bases. Germline CDR1 reads LGHDT; CDR2 reads YNNKEL (reference sequence). The CDR3 runs 18 residues. Losses at the gene ends were 0 bases for V and 11 bases for J; bases not matched to a gene: 19. The CDR3 coding sequence is TGTGCCAGCAGCCAAGATTCTTCGTCTTCGACAGGGGGTAATTCGGCTTTCTTT. It codes for CASSQDSSSSTGGNSAFF.

In DNA, the CDR3 is TGCGCCAGCAGTGAAGTGCAGGGAGGCTACACCTTC. Its protein is CASSEVQGGYTF. The chain combines TRBV10-2 with TRBJ1-2; possibly TRBD1 for D (5 bases). The V end was cut by 3 bases, the J end by 8 bases, with 10 bases between. CDR1 and CDR2 (germline): WSHSY, SAAADI. The CDR3 loop spans 12 amino acids.

V is TRBV5-8 and J is TRBJ1-4; 10 nucleotides align to TRBD1. Germline lookup yields CDR1 SGHTS and CDR2 YDEGEE. V lost 5 bases, J lost 7 bases, and 11 bases stayed unmatched. CDR3 size: 16 residues. In nucleotides, the CDR3 is TGTGCCAGCAGTCACTGGACCGGGACAGGGGCTGAAAAACTGTTTTTT. Amino acids: CASSHWTGTGAEKLFF. The variable domain in full, with the rest retrieved from reference TRBV5-8 and TRBJ1-4, is EAGVTQSPTHLIKTRGQQATLRCSPISGHTSVYWYQQALGLGLQFLLWYDEGEERNRGNFPPRFSGRQFPNYSSELNVNALELEDSALYLCASSHWTGTGAEKLFFGSGTQLSVL.

This clone was observed at least ten times. The chain has TRBV20-1 and TRBJ1-2; TRBD1 might be the D (6 bases). The CDR3 runs 14 residues. Trimming left V 3 bases short and J 0 bases short, with 11 bases between. Germline V gives CDR1 DFQATT, CDR2 SNEGSKA (reference sequence). The CDR3 protein is CSASLGATNYGYTF. The CDR3 coding sequence is TGCAGTGCTAGTTTGGGGGCTACTAACTATGGCTACACCTTC.

This rearrangement joins TRBV19 to TRBJ1-4, with 10 bases aligning to TRBD1. The germline V gene has CDR1 LNHDA and CDR2 SQIVND (reference sequence). Losses at the gene ends were 4 bases for V and 7 bases for J; bases not matched to a gene: 3. The CDR3 has 14 amino acids. The CDR3 bases are TGTGCCAGTAGTAGTGGGACAGGGGTTGAAAAACTGTTTTTT. Translation gives CASSSGTGVEKLFF.